The rows below give T cell receptor beta chains drawn from one sample of a study of TIL therapy for anti-PD-1-resistant metastatic lung cancer. Sequenced by immunoSEQ multiplex PCR; TCRdb stores in-frame clones only, minus some. The sample lists 50,000 to 60,000 clones, less than 85% seen once, with 5.5% to 6% in the top ten. This specimen was tumor tissue, taken at baseline. Every receptor here comes from a person aged 25-85 years with non-small cell lung cancer. Both conserved end residues are part of each CDR3. D genes are given only for firm matches. Clone size is stated in some rows and not others, as once, few, many or a class when expanded.

d_gene	v_gene	j_gene	abundance	CDR3aa	CDR3nt
TRBD1	TRBV7-8	TRBJ1-4	.	CASSSRQGREKLFF	TGTGCCAGCAGCTCCCGACAGGGTCGTGAAAAACTGTTTTTT
.	TRBV18	TRBJ2-7	once	CASSQGAGLAYEQYF	TGTGCCAGCTCACAAGGGGCGGGACTCGCCTACGAGCAGTACTTC
TRBD1	TRBV28	TRBJ2-7	.	CASSGMTGAYEQYF	TGTGCCAGCAGTGGGATGACAGGGGCCTACGAGCAGTACTTC
TRBD1	TRBV5-4	TRBJ2-7	.	CATGTAAYEQYF	TGTGCCACCGGGACAGCGGCCTACGAGCAGTACTTC
.	TRBV6-1	TRBJ1-4	few	CASSVGPKEKLFF	TGTGCCAGCAGTGTGGGCCCTAAGGAAAAACTGTTTTTT
.	TRBV27	TRBJ2-2	.	CASSFGLNTGELFF	TGTGCCAGCAGTTTCGGATTGAACACCGGGGAGCTGTTTTTT
TRBD2	TRBV27	TRBJ2-7	.	CASSLRGGPYEQYF	TGTGCCAGCAGCCTACGGGGGGGGCCCTACGAGCAGTACTTC
.	TRBV4-1	TRBJ2-5	.	CASSQGPALIETQYF	TGCGCCAGCAGCCAAGGTCCAGCACTAATCGAGACCCAGTACTTC
TRBD1	TRBV9	TRBJ2-3	.	CASSIEQGLATDTQYF	TGTGCCAGCAGCATAGAACAGGGGTTAGCAACAGATACGCAGTATTTT
.	TRBV30	TRBJ1-4	few	CAAARNEKLFF	TGTGCCGCCGCCCGGAATGAAAAACTGTTTTTT
.	TRBV28	TRBJ2-1	few	CASSASGTPGKQFF	TGTGCCAGCAGCGCTAGTGGGACCCCAGGGAAGCAGTTCTTC
.	TRBV7-8	TRBJ1-6	.	CASSLRGGNTGANNSPLHF	TGTGCCAGCAGCTTAAGAGGGGGAAACACCGGGGCGAATAATTCACCCCTCCACTTT
.	TRBV2	TRBJ2-1	.	CASGAWEQFF	TGTGCCAGCGGGGCGTGGGAGCAGTTCTTC
.	TRBV21-1	TRBJ2-7	.	CASSNGQGSSYEQYF	TGTGCCAGCAGCAACGGACAGGGAAGCTCCTACGAGCAGTACTTC
.	TRBV11-1	TRBJ1-6	.	CASSFRGGSYNSPLHF	TGTGCCAGCAGCTTTCGTGGGGGCTCCTATAATTCACCCCTCCACTTT
TRBD1	TRBV5-1	TRBJ2-7	.	CASSSGQGLYEQYF	TGCGCCAGCAGCTCGGGACAGGGGCTATACGAGCAGTACTTC
.	TRBV11-2	TRBJ1-1	.	CASSLGRGTEAFF	TGTGCCAGCAGCTTAGGACGGGGCACTGAAGCTTTCTTT
.	TRBV5-1	TRBJ2-2	.	CASSVGASNTGELFF	TGCGCCAGCAGCGTGGGGGCCTCGAACACCGGGGAGCTGTTTTTT
.	TRBV2	TRBJ1-2	once	CASVRGGSYGYTF	TGTGCCAGCGTCCGGGGTGGGAGCTATGGCTACACCTTC
.	TRBV7-8	TRBJ2-6	.	CASSLVTGRPGANVLTF	TGTGCCAGCAGCTTAGTCACGGGAAGGCCTGGGGCCAACGTCCTGACTTTC
.	TRBV11-3	TRBJ1-1	.	CASSKRTTGSGETFF	TGTGCCAGCAGCAAGAGAACGACAGGATCGGGGGAAACTTTCTTT
.	TRBV15	TRBJ2-7	.	CATSRNGIYEQYF	TGTGCCACCAGCAGAAATGGTATCTACGAGCAGTACTTC
TRBD1	TRBV5-4	TRBJ1-1	.	CASSLQGQANTEAFF	TGTGCCAGCAGCCTACAAGGACAGGCGAACACTGAAGCTTTCTTT
.	TRBV6-1	TRBJ1-6	few	CASSEEAGRYSPLHF	TGTGCCAGCAGTGAAGAAGCAGGGCGATACTCACCCCTCCACTTT
TRBD1	TRBV5-1	TRBJ1-1	.	CASSPRGTGGNTEAFF	TGCGCCAGCAGCCCGAGGGGGACAGGGGGTAACACTGAAGCTTTCTTT
.	TRBV6-5	TRBJ2-7	.	CASSLLDTSYEQYF	TGTGCCAGCAGTCTCCTGGACACCTCCTACGAGCAGTACTTC
TRBD2	TRBV19	TRBJ2-1	few	CASTPTRSWQGGLYNEQFF	TGTGCCAGTACCCCAACAAGATCTTGGCAGGGAGGGTTGTACAATGAGCAGTTCTTC
.	TRBV27	TRBJ1-2	.	CASSEGTLGNYGYTF	TGTGCCAGCAGTGAGGGGACACTGGGGAACTATGGCTACACCTTC
TRBD1	TRBV7-2	TRBJ2-7	once	CASSPGQSYEQYF	TGTGCCAGCAGCCCGGGACAGAGTTACGAGCAGTACTTC
TRBD2	TRBV10-3	TRBJ2-1	.	CATRSASGGYNEQFF	TGTGCCACCAGGAGCGCTAGCGGGGGTTACAATGAGCAGTTCTTC
TRBD1	TRBV7-2	TRBJ1-6	.	CASSTNRGYNSPLHF	TGTGCCAGCAGTACGAACAGGGGATATAATTCACCCCTCCACTTT
TRBD1	TRBV11-2	TRBJ1-6	.	CASSPGQAFAPLHF	TGTGCCAGCAGCCCAGGACAGGCCTTCGCCCCCCTCCACTTT
.	TRBV5-6	TRBJ1-6	.	CASSLIVGGSSPLHF	TGTGCCAGCAGCTTGATCGTAGGGGGTAGTTCACCCCTCCACTTT
.	TRBV6-4	TRBJ2-2	.	CASSEGYTGELFF	TGTGCCAGCAGTGAAGGGTACACCGGGGAGCTGTTTTTT
.	TRBV6-5	TRBJ1-1	medium-sized	CASSYSFRQGNTEAFF	TGTGCCAGCAGTTACTCGTTTAGGCAGGGGAACACTGAAGCTTTCTTT
TRBD1	TRBV5-4	TRBJ1-2	few	CASSHGGLTGGDGYTF	TGTGCCAGCAGCCACGGAGGGCTAACAGGGGGCGATGGCTACACCTTC
TRBD2	TRBV10-1	TRBJ2-7	.	CASSLAGSYEQYF	TGCGCCAGCAGTCTAGCGGGATCCTACGAGCAGTACTTC
TRBD2	TRBV5-4	TRBJ2-3	.	CASNSFRGGTDTQYF	TGTGCCAGCAACAGCTTCCGGGGGGGCACAGATACGCAGTATTTT
.	TRBV18	TRBJ1-5	once	CASRQDSNQPQHF	TGTGCCAGCCGACAGGATAGCAATCAGCCCCAGCATTTT
.	TRBV2	TRBJ1-6	few	CASGLRRENSPLHF	TGTGCCAGCGGACTCAGAAGGGAGAATTCACCCCTCCACTTT
TRBD1	TRBV30	TRBJ2-2	.	CAWTWTGVTGELFF	TGTGCCTGGACTTGGACAGGGGTGACCGGGGAGCTGTTTTTT
.	TRBV7-2	TRBJ2-6	.	CASSSGANVLTF	TGTGCCAGCAGCTCTGGGGCCAACGTCCTGACTTTC
TRBD1	TRBV5-1	TRBJ1-4	.	CASSRLPGQSRASNEKLFF	TGCGCCAGCAGCAGATTACCGGGACAGAGTCGAGCGAGTAATGAAAAACTGTTTTTT
.	TRBV5-1	TRBJ2-5	.	CASSLGDGTAATQETQYF	TGCGCCAGCAGCTTGGGGGACGGGACCGCCGCGACCCAAGAGACCCAGTACTTC
.	TRBV29-1	TRBJ2-2	.	CSYRRGAVDTGELFF	TGCAGCTACCGGAGGGGGGCAGTGGACACCGGGGAGCTGTTTTTT
.	TRBV19	TRBJ2-7	.	CASSPGASYEQYF	TGTGCCAGTAGTCCCGGGGCCTCCTACGAGCAGTACTTC
TRBD2	TRBV29-1	TRBJ2-1	.	CSVYGTSGGGANEQFF	TGCAGCGTTTACGGGACTAGCGGAGGGGGGGCCAATGAGCAGTTCTTC
.	TRBV6-1	TRBJ2-2	.	CASIRVYDPPGELFF	TGTGCCAGCATTAGAGTCTATGACCCGCCCGGGGAGCTGTTTTTT
.	TRBV2	TRBJ2-6	.	CASKRDGWGAGANVLTF	TGTGCCAGCAAGAGGGACGGATGGGGGGCCGGGGCCAACGTCCTGACTTTC
.	TRBV20-1	TRBJ2-1	once	CSATGNEQFF	TGCAGTGCCACAGGCAATGAGCAGTTCTTC
TRBD1	TRBV30	TRBJ2-7	.	CAWRSGGFYEQYF	TGTGCCTGGAGGTCAGGGGGATTTTACGAGCAGTACTTC
TRBD2	TRBV7-9	TRBJ2-1	.	CASSLDGSTSHEQFF	TGTGCCAGCAGCTTAGATGGGTCGACTAGCCATGAGCAGTTCTTC
.	TRBV6-1	TRBJ2-7	.	CASSEAGPQGWPYEQYF	TGTGCCAGCAGTGAAGCGGGCCCTCAGGGATGGCCCTACGAGCAGTACTTC
TRBD1	TRBV5-6	TRBJ1-1	.	CASSLQGPNTEAFF	TGTGCCAGCAGCTTACAGGGGCCGAACACTGAAGCTTTCTTT
TRBD1	TRBV19	TRBJ1-2	.	CASSASNRGGGYTF	TGTGCCAGTAGTGCCTCGAACAGGGGCGGGGGCTACACCTTC
.	TRBV7-9	TRBJ1-5	.	CASSPTGIMLQPQHF	TGTGCCAGCAGCCCAACAGGAATTATGCTTCAGCCCCAGCATTTT
.	TRBV9	TRBJ2-3	.	CASSVGQRTTDTQYF	TGTGCCAGCAGCGTAGGGCAGCGGACCACAGATACGCAGTATTTT
.	TRBV4-1	TRBJ2-4	once	CASSQAAPEPAKNIQYF	TGCGCCAGCAGCCAAGCGGCGCCTGAGCCGGCAAAAAACATTCAGTACTTC
TRBD1	TRBV7-9	TRBJ2-1	.	CASSSRGLGNEQFF	TGTGCCAGCAGCTCCAGGGGGCTAGGGAATGAGCAGTTCTTC